This T cell receptor beta chain was captured by sequencing in a study of response to subunit inactivated influenza vaccine. Whole-study findings and limits: Each seasonal influenza vaccination, the authors suggested, recruits few new T cells.

The CDR3 is 12 amino acids. V shed 3 bases and J shed 6 bases, with 8 bases lying between them. Per the germline V gene, CDR1 is SGHRS and CDR2 is YFSETQ. This clonotype was seen only a few times. Its target is not known. A single record per CDR3 protein comes from TCRdb applying MiXCR to the RT-PCR reads. The sample lists 600,000 to 850,000 distinct CDR3 sequences, around 15% occurring once. The sequenced sample was PBMCs from blood, obtained 14 to 15 days before vaccination. This chain joins TRBV5-1 and TRBJ2-3; D is unresolved. This clonotype originated in a man aged 50-60 years who received an inactivated influenza vaccine. The CDR3 nucleotides read TGCGCCAGCAGCTCTTCTAGGGATACGCAGTATTTT. Residues: CASSSSRDTQYF.